A single sample is the source of the 9 T cell receptor beta chains below, sequenced in a study of T cells expressing NK-cell markers. TCRdb re-called the 5' RACE reads; one entry per CDR3 protein, DNA not given. The repertoire shows around 470,000 distinct CDR3 sequences; the top ten hold over 1.1%. Sequencing was done on a sample of blood T cells: a sorted CD56 or NKG2C T cell subset, CD4+ or CD8+ T cells, or bulk PBMC T cells (not recorded which). The receptor source for this set is a woman aged 45-65 years in good health.

The chain employs TRBV5-1 and TRBJ2-1. The CDR3 contains 15 residues. Germline V gene lookup returns CDR1 SGHRS and CDR2 YFSETQ. The CDR3 loop is CASGEGRGSYNEQFF.

The chain employs TRBV7-9 and TRBJ2-5; as DNA is missing, the TRBD1 call by TCRdb cannot be tested. The CDR3 extends over 15 amino acids. Germline CDR1 is SEHNR and CDR2 is FQNEAQ (reference sequence). This CDR3 reads CASSPPGVAMGTQYF. Drawing the rest from reference TRBV7-9 and TRBJ2-5, the complete variable domain is DTGVSQNPRHKITKRGQNVTFRCDPISEHNRLYWYRQTLGQGPEFLTYFQNEAQLEKSRLLSDRFSAERPKGSFSTLEIQRTEQGDSAMYLCASSPPGVAMGTQYFGPGTRLLVL.

The V gene is TRBV25-1, the J gene TRBJ1-1. The CDR3 has 15 residues. The germline V gene has CDR1 MGHDK and CDR2 SYGVNS. This chain's CDR3 is CASSEYGRRDTEAFF. The variable domain in full, with the rest retrieved from reference TRBV25-1 and TRBJ1-1, is EADIYQTPRYLVIGTGKKITLECSQTMGHDKMYWYQQDPGMELHLIHYSYGVNSTEKGDLSSESTVSRIRTEHFPLTLESARPSHTSQYLCASSEYGRRDTEAFFGQGTRLTVV.

J is TRBJ2-1 and V is TRBV5-1; the D call from TCRdb, TRBD1, cannot be confirmed without DNA. The CDR3 length is 14 residues. The germline V gene encodes CDR1 SGHRS and CDR2 YFSETQ. The CDR3 here is CASSLGQANNEQFF.

V is TRBV24-1 and J is TRBJ2-1; the TRBD1 assignment by TCRdb is unverifiable without DNA. Per the germline V gene, CDR1 is KGHDR and CDR2 is SFDVKD. The CDR3 has 16 residues. The chain's CDR3 is CATSDLRGTGNNEQFF.

The V and J genes are TRBV27 and TRBJ1-1; TCRdb's D call, TRBD1, is unchecked because there is no DNA. CDR3 size: 14 residues. Germline V gene lookup returns CDR1 MNHEY and CDR2 SMNVEV (reference sequence). CDR3 amino acids: CASSYQGENTEAFF.

V usage is TRBV7-7 and J usage is TRBJ2-1; TCRdb gives TRBD2 as the D gene, but with no DNA this cannot be confirmed. The CDR3 sequence is 15 residues long. Germline-derived CDR1 and CDR2 are SSHAT and FNYEAQ (reference sequence). CDR3 sequence: CASSSGTRPYNEQFF.

J is TRBJ2-1 and V is TRBV12-3 or TRBV12-4; TCRdb names TRBD1, which stays unverified in the absence of DNA. CDR3 length: 14 amino acids. The CDR3 protein is CASSLRGPYNEQFF.

The gene calls are TRBV12-3 or TRBV12-4 and TRBJ2-1; TCRdb gives TRBD1 as the D gene, but with no DNA this cannot be confirmed. The CDR3 is 16 residues long. This CDR3 reads CASSSFSGTVDNEQFF.